A single sample gave rise to the 29 T cell receptor beta chains below, sequenced in a study of T cell changes during pregnancy in multiple sclerosis. Sequenced by immunoSEQ multiplex PCR; TCRdb stores in-frame clones only, minus some. The table includes roughly 40,000 clones, approximately 94% detected once. Sequenced material: peripheral blood, taken before pregnancy. The source is a female donor with multiple sclerosis, enrolled in a pregnancy study.

V gene TRBV7-3 combines with J gene TRBJ2-2; the D gene is possibly TRBD2 (6 bases). V dropped 4 bases and J dropped 5 bases, with 14 bases sitting between them. The CDR3 has 15 amino acids. Germline V gene sequence: CDR1 SGHTA, CDR2 FQGTGA. CDR3 sequence: CASSYTTSGTGELFF. The CDR3 DNA is TGTGCCAGCAGCTATACGACTAGTGGAACCGGGGAGCTGTTTTTT. Combining the CDR3 with reference TRBV7-3 and TRBJ2-2 gives the whole variable domain GAGVSQTPSNKVTEKGKYVELRCDPISGHTALYWYRQSLGQGPEFLIYFQGTGAADDSGLPNDRFFAVRPEGSVSTLKIQRTERGDSAVYLCASSYTTSGTGELFFGEGSRLTVL.

The chain carries TRBV27 and TRBJ2-7, with TRBD2 matching 8 bases. This CDR3 spans 14 amino acids. Trimming at V came to 6 bases and at J to 3 bases, leaving 7 bases not matched to a gene. In germline, CDR1 is MNHEY, CDR2 SMNVEV (reference sequence). DNA of the CDR3: TGTGCCAGCAGACGAGCGGGAGCGGGCTACGAGCAGTACTTC. Protein product: CASRRAGAGYEQYF.

The chain couples TRBV27 to TRBJ2-3; 11 bases are shared with TRBD2. The CDR3 has 16 residues. The junction had 6 bases not matched to a gene; V was cut back by 3 bases and J by 4 bases. Looked up from germline, CDR1 is MNHEY and CDR2 is SMNVEV (reference sequence). CDR3 sequence reads: CASSLASGRLADTQYF. The CDR3 bases are TGTGCCAGCAGTTTGGCTAGCGGGAGGTTGGCAGATACGCAGTATTTT.

The rearrangement links TRBV19 to TRBJ1-4; 7 bases agree with TRBD1. This CDR3 spans 14 amino acids. Germline trimming cut 3 bases from V and 7 bases from J; bases unmatched to any gene: 5. Per germline, CDR1 LNHDA and CDR2 SQIVND (reference sequence). The CDR3 sequence is CASSMGTAPEKLFF. The CDR3 DNA is TGTGCCAGTAGTATGGGGACAGCCCCTGAAAAACTGTTTTTT.

The rearrangement joins TRBV30 to TRBJ1-5; 9 bases fit TRBD1. The CDR3 spans 18 residues. V dropped 3 bases and J dropped 3; count of bases not matched to a gene: 15. Germline V gene data show CDR1 as GTSNPN and CDR2 as SVGIG (reference sequence). CDR3 protein: CAWSAFVWGTGPNQPQHF. CDR3 DNA: TGTGCCTGGAGCGCGTTTGTTTGGGGGACAGGGCCCAATCAGCCCCAGCATTTT.

V is TRBV5-6 and J is TRBJ2-1; 13 bases line up with TRBD2. J lost 1 base, V lost 6 bases, and 7 bases had no gene match. Germline loops: CDR1 SGHDT, CDR2 YYEEEE. The CDR3 covers 17 residues. The CDR3 sequence: CASTRGLAGESYNEQFF. CDR3 DNA: TGTGCCAGCACCCGAGGACTAGCGGGAGAATCCTACAATGAGCAGTTCTTC.

The V call is TRBV5-1, the J call TRBJ2-3, with 7 bases matching TRBD2. The V gene's germline CDR1 is SGHRS and CDR2 YFSETQ. Unmatched junction bases numbered 8, after V lost 8 bases and J lost 5 bases. This CDR3 comprises 13 residues. This CDR3 is CASTAGAEDTQYF. DNA for the CDR3: TGCGCCAGTACGGCGGGAGCCGAAGATACGCAGTATTTT.

This chain uses TRBV7-9 with TRBJ2-2, with D possibly being TRBD2 (6 bases). Germline assignment: CDR1 SEHNR and CDR2 FQNEAQ (reference sequence). The germline V and J ends were trimmed by 0 bases and 4 bases, with 18 bases remaining between them. CDR3 length: 18 residues. CDR3 region: CASSLAFGTVLGTGELFF. The CDR3 DNA reads TGTGCCAGCAGCTTAGCGTTCGGGACTGTCTTGGGCACCGGGGAGCTGTTTTTT. The full variable domain, with the rest looked up from reference TRBV7-9 and TRBJ2-2, is DTGVSQNPRHKITKRGQNVTFRCDPISEHNRLYWYRQTLGQGPEFLTYFQNEAQLEKSRLLSDRFSAERPKGSFSTLEIQRTEQGDSAMYLCASSLAFGTVLGTGELFFGEGSRLTVL.

This clone was picked up one time. The CDR3 is CASTGTGIYGYTF. The CDR3 bases are TGTGCCAGTACCGGGACAGGGATTTATGGCTACACCTTC. The chain employs TRBV19 and TRBJ1-2; 9 nucleotides align to TRBD1. The CDR3 has 13 residues. The V segment lost 7 bases and the J segment 5 bases; nucleotides outside the gene matches: 5. Germline values: CDR1 LNHDA, CDR2 SQIVND (reference sequence). Supplemented by reference TRBV19 and TRBJ1-2, the full variable domain reads DGGITQSPKYLFRKEGQNVTLSCEQNLNHDAMYWYRQDPGQGLRLIYYSQIVNDFQKGDIAEGYSVSREKKESFPLTVTSAQKNPTAFYLCASTGTGIYGYTFGSGTRLTVV.

This chain joins TRBV7-2 and TRBJ2-5, with 9 nucleotides matching TRBD2. Germline V gene lookup returns CDR1 SGHTA and CDR2 FQGNSA. The CDR3 is made up of 15 amino acids. The ends lost 4 bases at V and 5 bases at J; junction bases unmatched: 8. CDR3 loop: CASSSGGGRAETQYF. As DNA, the CDR3 is TGTGCCAGCAGCTCCGGGGGCGGGAGGGCCGAGACCCAGTACTTC.

This clone was picked up a small number of times. The rearrangement links TRBV9 to TRBJ1-2; D ambiguous. There are 13 residues in the CDR3. The V gene lost 0 bases and the J gene lost 8 bases, with 11 bases spanning the gap. Germline V gives CDR1 SGDLS, CDR2 YYNGEE. The CDR3 protein is CASSVVEGKGYTF. CDR3 DNA: TGTGCCAGCAGCGTAGTGGAGGGTAAAGGCTACACCTTC.

This clone appeared a single time. This chain links TRBV6-4 with TRBJ2-3, with TRBD2 matching over 10 bases. V was clipped by 4 bases and J by 4 bases; unmatched bases: 5. Germline V gives CDR1 MRHNA, CDR2 SNTAGT. This CDR3 is 15 amino acids long. CDR3 DNA: TGTGCCAGCAGTGGGACTAGCGGAGGGGCAGATACGCAGTATTTT. Its protein product is CASSGTSGGADTQYF.

A note on this clone: Within the sample, other DNA sequences also encode this same CDR3. V gene TRBV7-9 combines with J gene TRBJ1-1; D remains unclear. CDR1 and CDR2 from the germline V gene are SEHNR and FQNEAQ (reference sequence). V lost 3 bases, J lost 3 bases, and 8 bases lay in between. The CDR3 is 13 amino acids. This CDR3 reads CASSLVGDTEAFF. In DNA form, the CDR3 reads TGTGCCAGCAGCTTGGTCGGGGACACTGAAGCTTTCTTT.

The V and J genes are TRBV9 and TRBJ1-2, with TRBD1 as a possible D gene (5 bases). Per germline, CDR1 SGDLS and CDR2 YYNGEE. The CDR3 extends over 16 amino acids. The V end was cut by 6 bases, the J end by 5 bases, with 23 bases between. The CDR3 is CASTVDSDRGPYGYTF. The CDR3, as DNA: TGTGCCAGCACCGTCGACTCTGATAGGGGTCCTTATGGCTACACCTTC. Using reference TRBV9 and TRBJ1-2 for the parts outside the CDR3, the full variable domain is DSGVTQTPKHLITATGQRVTLRCSPRSGDLSVYWYQQSLDQGLQFLIQYYNGEERAKGNILERFSAQQFPDLHSELNLSSLELGDSALYFCASTVDSDRGPYGYTFGSGTRLTVV.

Only one count was recorded for this clone. This chain joins TRBV27 and TRBJ1-2; the D is unclear. Germline lookup yields CDR1 MNHEY and CDR2 SMNVEV (reference sequence). V dropped 4 bases and J dropped 6 bases, with 24 bases sitting between them. The CDR3 covers 17 residues. CDR3 sequence: CASSSHQPRGPGDGYTF. Written as DNA, the CDR3 is TGTGCCAGCAGTTCCCACCAACCGCGGGGTCCAGGAGATGGCTACACCTTC.

V gene TRBV2 combines with J gene TRBJ1-1, with D perhaps matching TRBD1 (6 bases). There are 17 residues in the CDR3. Germline V gene sequence: CDR1 SNHLY, CDR2 FYNNEI. The germline V and J ends were trimmed by 5 bases and 5 bases, with 24 bases remaining between them. This chain's CDR3 is CASSPTLTGGGATEAFF. The CDR3 coding sequence is TGTGCCAGCAGTCCTACCCTTACGGGAGGGGGGGCGACTGAAGCTTTCTTT. The full variable domain, with the rest looked up from reference TRBV2 and TRBJ1-1, is EPEVTQTPSHQVTQMGQEVILRCVPISNHLYFYWYRQILGQKVEFLVSFYNNEISEKSEIFDDQFSVERPDGSNFTLKIRSTKLEDSAMYFCASSPTLTGGGATEAFFGQGTRLTVV.

The chain recombines TRBV4-1 with TRBJ2-7; 7 nucleotides agree with TRBD1. The germline V gene has CDR1 MGHRA and CDR2 YSYEKL. The CDR3 runs 17 residues. Losses at the gene ends were 0 bases for V and 0 bases for J; bases not matched to a gene: 8. The CDR3 loop reads CASSQDKDRPSSYEQYF. In nucleotides, the CDR3 is TGCGCCAGCAGCCAAGATAAGGACAGGCCAAGCTCCTACGAGCAGTACTTC.

The J gene is TRBJ2-5, the V gene TRBV23-1, with no clear D. Being an ORF, TRBV23-1 has a function that is uncertain. V lost 0 bases, J lost 5 bases, and 4 bases lay in between. The CDR3 is 12 amino acids. The CDR3 DNA is TGCGCCAGCAGTCAATCTGAGGAGACCCAGTACTTC. It specifies CASSQSEETQYF.

V and J are TRBV30 and TRBJ2-7, with a tentative D call TRBD2 (7 bases). V was clipped by 4 bases and J by 2 bases, with 15 bases between them. There are 14 residues in the CDR3. Germline V CDR1 and CDR2: GTSNPN, SVGIG (reference sequence). The CDR3 DNA reads as TGTGCCTGGACCCAGGGGACTAACACCTACGAGCAGTACTTC. Translation gives CAWTQGTNTYEQYF.

This clone was counted a single time. This chain joins TRBV5-1 and TRBJ2-6; 8 bases line up with TRBD2. Germline loops: CDR1 SGHRS, CDR2 YFSETQ. The V gene end was trimmed by 0 bases and the J gene end by 2 bases; junction bases not matched to a gene: 1. CDR3 size: 16 residues. CDR3 sequence: CASSLGGGTGANVLTF. The CDR3 DNA reads as TGCGCCAGCAGCTTGGGCGGGGGGACTGGGGCCAACGTCCTGACTTTC.

The rearrangement links TRBV7-9 to TRBJ2-5, with a possible D match to TRBD1 (5 bases). With 1 base removed from V and 2 bases from J, the gap between germline ends came to 5 bases. Germline V gene data show CDR1 as SEHNR and CDR2 as FQNEAQ (reference sequence). The CDR3 has 13 residues. This chain's CDR3 is CASSLDRQETQYF. The CDR3 DNA sequence: TGTGCCAGCAGCTTAGACAGGCAAGAGACCCAGTACTTC.

This chain joins TRBV27 and TRBJ1-4; 11 bases align to TRBD1. From germline, CDR1 is MNHEY and CDR2 SMNVEV (reference sequence). The CDR3 runs 16 residues. Unmatched junction bases numbered 12, after V lost 5 bases and J lost 10 bases. This CDR3 is CASSLRTGGGHGKLFF. The CDR3 nucleotides are TGTGCCAGCAGTCTTAGGACAGGGGGCGGGCATGGAAAACTGTTTTTT. Full variable domain (rest looked up from reference TRBV27 and TRBJ1-4): EAQVTQNPRYLITVTGKKLTVTCSQNMNHEYMSWYRQDPGLGLRQIYYSMNVEVTDKGDVPEGYKVSRKEKRNFPLILESPSPNQTSLYFCASSLRTGGGHGKLFFGSGTQLSVL.

This chain connects TRBV2 to TRBJ2-1, with 13 bases fitting TRBD2. CDR1 SNHLY and CDR2 FYNNEI come from the germline V gene. Losses at the gene ends were 9 bases for V and 7 bases for J; bases not matched to a gene: 9. This CDR3 has 15 residues. CDR3 nucleotides: TGTGCCAGTAGGAGAACTAGCGGGAGGGGGAATGAGCAGTTCTTC. This sequence encodes CASRRTSGRGNEQFF.

This clone was counted a single time. This chain links TRBV13 with TRBJ2-1, with TRBD2 matching 7 bases. Germline V gene data show CDR1 as PRHDT and CDR2 as FYEKMQ (reference sequence). V shed 7 bases, J shed 3 bases, and the junction held 12 bases outside the gene matches. The CDR3 runs 16 residues. The CDR3 reads CASNPRGEGLYNEQFF. The CDR3, as DNA: TGTGCCAGCAACCCTCGAGGGGAGGGCCTCTACAATGAGCAGTTCTTC.

CDR3: CASSLRDRGGETQYF. The CDR3 DNA reads TGTGCCAGCAGCTTAAGGGACAGGGGAGGGGAGACCCAGTACTTC. The V and J genes are TRBV7-8 and TRBJ2-5; TRBD1 aligns across 10 bases. The V gene end was trimmed by 2 bases and the J gene end by 5 bases; junction bases not matched to a gene: 5. Germline assignment: CDR1 SGHVS and CDR2 FQNEAQ. This CDR3 is 15 amino acids long.

The rearrangement uses TRBV27 and TRBJ1-5, with TRBD1 matching 11 bases. The CDR3 totals 17 residues. Unmatched junction bases numbered 14, after V lost 6 bases and J lost 7 bases. Germline assignment: CDR1 MNHEY and CDR2 SMNVEV (reference sequence). DNA of the CDR3: TGTGCCAGCAGGTGGACAGGGGGCAACTCTGGGGACCAGCCCCAGCATTTT. It codes for CASRWTGGNSGDQPQHF.

This chain links TRBV5-1 with TRBJ2-5; 10 bases map to TRBD1. This CDR3 region has 14 residues. Germline assignment: CDR1 SGHRS and CDR2 YFSETQ. V shed 2 bases, J shed 3 bases, and the junction held 1 base outside the gene matches. CDR3 nucleotides: TGCGCCAGCAGCTTTGGACAGGGGGAAGAGACCCAGTACTTC. Residues: CASSFGQGEETQYF.

V and J are TRBV7-9 and TRBJ2-1, with D possibly matching TRBD2 (6 bases). Trimming removed 3 bases from V and 7 bases from J, with 16 bases in between. This CDR3 has 15 residues. Germline CDR1 and CDR2: SEHNR and FQNEAQ (reference sequence). This CDR3 reads CASSFGPGGVNEQFF. The CDR3 DNA sequence: TGTGCCAGCAGCTTCGGGCCCGGGGGAGTAAATGAGCAGTTCTTC.

The DNA of the CDR3 is TGCGCCAGCAGCGGGAGGACAGGGAACGGGGAGCTGTTTTTT. This gives the protein CASSGRTGNGELFF. V is TRBV5-1 and J is TRBJ2-2, with 8 nucleotides matching TRBD1. Losses at the gene ends were 4 bases for V and 7 bases for J; bases not matched to a gene: 6. The CDR3 consists of 14 residues. Germline CDR1 SGHRS, CDR2 YFSETQ.